This TCR beta chain was recorded in a study of T cell changes during pregnancy in multiple sclerosis. Measured with immunoSEQ multiplex PCR; TCRdb has only the in-frame clones, and not every one. Counted here are 75,000 to 95,000 clones, roughly 90% occurring once; the ten biggest clones make up roughly 1.4%. Trimming removed 1 base from V and 3 bases from J, with 10 bases in between. CDR3 size: 14 residues. Germline V lookup: CDR1 SGDLS, CDR2 YYNGEE. The V and J genes are TRBV9 and TRBJ2-5; a possible D gene is TRBD2 (5 bases). This TCR was sampled from a female donor with multiple sclerosis, enrolled in a pregnancy study. The sample in question was peripheral blood, obtained in the first trimester of pregnancy. The CDR3 DNA sequence: TGTGCCAGCAGCGTACGTGGACTCAAAGAGACCCAGTACTTC. Its translation is CASSVRGLKETQYF.